These 6 T cell receptor beta chains share one sample of origin, sequenced in a study of T cell responses to AZD1222 COVID-19 vaccine. Only in-frame clones appear in the TCRdb table, and some are missing; sequencing was by immunoSEQ multiplex PCR. The sample contains over 110,000 clones, just over 90% of which appear only once. This specimen was peripheral blood, taken on day 0 of AZD1222 vaccination. The receptor set was obtained from an adult in good health.

This chain connects TRBV10-3 to TRBJ1-1; TRBD1 agrees at 7 bases. The CDR3 is 12 residues long. After removal of 7 bases from V and 7 bases from J, the junction contained 6 bases not matched to a gene. Germline V CDR1 and CDR2: ENHRY, SYGVKD. CDR3 sequence: CAITNRGGEAFF. In DNA, the CDR3 is TGTGCCATCACTAACAGGGGAGGTGAAGCTTTCTTT.

This chain joins TRBV7-9 and TRBJ2-1, with a tentative D call TRBD2 (5 bases). Trimming shortened V by 10 bases and J by 5 bases, and 12 bases separated the two germline ends. Germline V gene lookup returns CDR1 SEHNR and CDR2 FQNEAQ (reference sequence). The CDR3 has 12 amino acids. CDR3 DNA: TGTGCCACCCGAGGGTCAGACAATGAGCAGTTCTTC. This gives the protein CATRGSDNEQFF. Complete variable domain (other parts from reference TRBV7-9 and TRBJ2-1): DTGVSQNPRHKITKRGQNVTFRCDPISEHNRLYWYRQTLGQGPEFLTYFQNEAQLEKSRLLSDRFSAERPKGSFSTLEIQRTEQGDSAMYLCATRGSDNEQFFGPGTRLTVL.

This chain connects TRBV6-5 to TRBJ2-7, with 7 bases fitting TRBD2. Germline trimming cut 2 bases from V and 6 bases from J; bases unmatched to any gene: 10. Looked up from germline, CDR1 is MNHEY and CDR2 is SVGAGI. The CDR3 totals 15 residues. The CDR3 sequence is CASSYPASGGGEQYF. CDR3 DNA sequence: TGTGCCAGCAGTTACCCCGCTAGCGGTGGTGGCGAGCAGTACTTC.

J is TRBJ2-1 and V is TRBV7-2, with D perhaps matching TRBD1 (6 bases). The V end lost 6 bases, the J end lost 0 bases, and 12 bases lay between the germline ends. Germline V gives CDR1 SGHTA, CDR2 FQGNSA. The CDR3 is 15 amino acids. Here the CDR3 reads CASSGDRSSYNEQFF. The CDR3 coding sequence is TGTGCCAGCAGTGGCGACAGGAGCTCCTACAATGAGCAGTTCTTC. The full variable domain, with the rest looked up from reference TRBV7-2 and TRBJ2-1, is GAGVSQSPSNKVTEKGKDVELRCDPISGHTALYWYRQSLGQGLEFLIYFQGNSAPDKSGLPSDRFSAERTGGSVSTLTIQRTQQEDSAVYLCASSGDRSSYNEQFFGPGTRLTVL.

The chain couples TRBV4-3 to TRBJ2-1; 13 bases agree with TRBD2. The CDR3 sequence is 16 residues long. J gave up 4 bases and V 0 bases, and 0 bases lay outside the gene matches. Germline loops: CDR1 LGHNA, CDR2 YSLEER. CDR3 coding DNA: TGCGCCAGCAGCCAAGAGACTAGCGGGAGGTACAATGAGCAGTTCTTC. This translates into CASSQETSGRYNEQFF.

The chain has TRBV5-1 and TRBJ1-2; D ambiguous. V shed 0 bases and J shed 4 bases, with 16 bases lying between them. CDR3 length equals 16 residues. Germline assignment: CDR1 SGHRS and CDR2 YFSETQ. CDR3 sequence: CASSLDGLDFLYGYTF. CDR3 nucleotides: TGCGCCAGCAGCTTGGATGGACTCGATTTCCTCTATGGCTACACCTTC. Complete variable domain (other parts from reference TRBV5-1 and TRBJ1-2): KAGVTQTPRYLIKTRGQQVTLSCSPISGHRSVSWYQQTPGQGLQFLFEYFSETQRNKGNFPGRFSGRQFSNSRSEMNVSTLELGDSALYLCASSLDGLDFLYGYTFGSGTRLTVV.